A selection of T cell receptor beta chains follows, all from one sample in a study of OX40 agonist ivuxolimab in advanced cancers. Using immunoSEQ multiplex PCR, the repertoire was profiled, and TCRdb retains in-frame clones only, with some absent. The data show approximately 89,000 clones, 70% to 90% seen once. The specimen comprised CD4+ or CD8+ T cells sorted from blood, sampled in a trial of the OX40 agonist ivuxolimab. These receptors were obtained from an adult with an advanced solid tumor such as melanoma, head and neck, liver or kidney cancer. Each CDR3 is given without its conserved first and last residue. The order of the fields is J gene, V gene, CDR3 protein.

TRBJ1-5,TRBV7-3,ASSHPGGPQH
TRBJ1-1,TRBV4-2,ASSLALDSYTEAF
TRBJ1-5,TRBV28,ASSLSLGDQPQH
TRBJ1-5,TRBV2,ASGDTGFWSNQPQH
TRBJ2-3,TRBV7-2,ASTYRGGSDTQY
TRBJ1-1,TRBV28,ASSLNQGAASEAF
TRBJ1-5,TRBV5-8,ASSLSNQPQH
TRBJ1-1,TRBV9,ASSGDSMNTEAF
TRBJ1-5,TRBV28,ASPQTGTPNQPQH
TRBJ1-5,TRBV6-6,ASSRTLSFDQPQH
TRBJ1-5,TRBV28,ASTRNRDSSQPQH
TRBJ1-2,TRBV18,ASSPEGASRGYT
TRBJ1-1,TRBV5-1,ASSLGTMGMEAF
TRBJ1-1,TRBV20-1,SARQGTEAF
TRBJ2-2,TRBV18,ASSPGTGNTGELF
TRBJ1-2,TRBV28,ASRDRSRYGYT
TRBJ2-7,TRBV7-2,ASSKAQPLGEQY
TRBJ2-1,TRBV2,ASTSSPTGSGEQF
TRBJ1-4,TRBV9,ASSKTGRGEKLF
TRBJ2-1,TRBV5-1,ASYREGENEQF
TRBJ2-3,TRBV28,ASSRTSLETSTDTQY
TRBJ1-3,TRBV6-5,ASSYGLGNTIY
TRBJ1-4,TRBV5-1,ASSLGRWGATNEKLF
TRBJ2-2,TRBV9,ASSATGWRELF
TRBJ1-3,TRBV5-1,ASSSPGRVDSGNTIY
TRBJ1-2,TRBV7-2,ASSPYGTDNGYT
TRBJ2-7,TRBV5-4,ASSRDRASYEQY